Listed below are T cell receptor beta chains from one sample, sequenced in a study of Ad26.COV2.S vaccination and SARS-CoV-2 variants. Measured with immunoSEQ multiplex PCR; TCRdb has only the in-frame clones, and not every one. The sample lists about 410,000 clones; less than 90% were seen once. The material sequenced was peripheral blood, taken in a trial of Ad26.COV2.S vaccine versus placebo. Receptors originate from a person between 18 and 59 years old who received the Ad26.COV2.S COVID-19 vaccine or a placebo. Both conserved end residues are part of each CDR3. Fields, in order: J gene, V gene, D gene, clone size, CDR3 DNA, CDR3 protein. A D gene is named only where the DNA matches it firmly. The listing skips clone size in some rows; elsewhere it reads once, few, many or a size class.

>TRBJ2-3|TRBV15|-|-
TGTGCCACCAGCAGACTATCAGTTGGGGGCCAAGGTACGCAGTATTTT
CATSRLSVGGQGTQYF
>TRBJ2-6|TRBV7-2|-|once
TGTGCCAGCAGCTGGAGGGACCGGGGGGCCAACGTCCTGACTTTC
CASSWRDRGANVLTF
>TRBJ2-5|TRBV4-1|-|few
TGCGCCAGCAGCCAAGGTCTTTCATTGGGGGAGACCCAGTACTTC
CASSQGLSLGETQYF
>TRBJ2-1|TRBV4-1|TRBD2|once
TGCGCCAGCAGCCCAAGCGGGGGTTACAATGAGCAGTTCTTC
CASSPSGGYNEQFF
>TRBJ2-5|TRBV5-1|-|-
TGCGCCAGCAGCGCTCAAGGGTCGGAGACCCAGTACTTC
CASSAQGSETQYF
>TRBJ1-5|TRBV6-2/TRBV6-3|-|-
TGTGCCAGCAGTCCAGGGATTAGCAATCAGCCCCAGCATTTT
CASSPGISNQPQHF
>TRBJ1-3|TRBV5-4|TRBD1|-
TGTGCCAGCAGCCGGACAGGGAACTCTGGAAACACCATATATTTT
CASSRTGNSGNTIYF
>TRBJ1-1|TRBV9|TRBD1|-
TGTGCCAGCAGTCGGACAGGAGGAATGAACACTGAAGCTTTCTTT
CASSRTGGMNTEAFF
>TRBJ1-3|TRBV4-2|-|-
TGTGCCAGCAGCCAGGTTTCCCGGGCCAATGGAGGCACCATATATTTT
CASSQVSRANGGTIYF
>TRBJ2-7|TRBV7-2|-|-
TGTGCCAGCAGCTTAGTGCCGCAGGACAGACCGAGTAAGGAGCAGTACTTC
CASSLVPQDRPSKEQYF
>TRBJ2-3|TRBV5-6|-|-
TGTGCCAGCAGATTCTTGGGGGCCAGCACAGATACGCAGTATTTT
CASRFLGASTDTQYF
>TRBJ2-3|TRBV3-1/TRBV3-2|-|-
TGTGCCAGCAGCCAAGCACCACGGGTAAGCACAGATACGCAGTATTTT
CASSQAPRVSTDTQYF
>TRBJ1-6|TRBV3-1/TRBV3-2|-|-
TGTGCCAGCAGCCAAGACGTCGCTTCACCCCTCCACTTT
CASSQDVASPLHF